This T cell receptor beta chain originates from a study of CD8+CD57+ T cells in acquired aplastic anemia. On the study more broadly: Mean yield of DNA from sorted CD4+ and CD8+ cells was approximately 3 ug. General study findings and limits: Patients and controls were not found to differ significantly in CD8+ Simpson's diversity. Comparison of patients with controls identified 25 to 30 shared CD8+ CDR3 sequences.

The patients chosen for sequencing had shown expansion of CD8+CD57+ cells (detected by flow cytometry). The study sampled blood from patients who had received no therapy. V was pared by 9 bases and J by 4 bases, with 9 bases of the junction left unmatched. Germline V lookup: CDR1 LNHDA, CDR2 SQIVND (reference sequence). This CDR3 spans 16 amino acids. Researchers used genomic DNA as the template to profile TCR beta VDJ and CDR3. TCRdb passed the reads through MiXCR, listing each CDR3 protein once. The table lists about 58,000 distinct CDR3 sequences, around 50% of them singletons, with about 16% in the top ten. This clonotype was seen a handful of times. Its antigen is unknown.

This chain links TRBV19 with TRBJ2-1, with 13 bases identical to TRBD2. The source is a human donor with aplastic anemia. The sequencing input was sorted CD4+, CD8+, or CD8+CD57+ T cells (not recorded which) from PBMCs. The CDR3 sequence: CASGGLAGPFYNEQFF. CDR3 DNA: TGTGCCAGCGGGGGACTAGCGGGGCCATTTTACAATGAGCAGTTCTTC.